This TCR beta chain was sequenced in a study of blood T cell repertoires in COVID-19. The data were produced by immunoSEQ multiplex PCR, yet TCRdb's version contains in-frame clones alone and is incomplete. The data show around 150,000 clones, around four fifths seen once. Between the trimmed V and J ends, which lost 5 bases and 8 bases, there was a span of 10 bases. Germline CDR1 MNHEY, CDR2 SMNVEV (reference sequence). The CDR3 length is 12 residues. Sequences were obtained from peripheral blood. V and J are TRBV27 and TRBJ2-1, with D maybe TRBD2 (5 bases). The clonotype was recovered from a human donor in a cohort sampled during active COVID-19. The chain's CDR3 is CASSLARDEQFF. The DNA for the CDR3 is TGTGCCAGCAGTCTCGCGAGGGATGAGCAGTTCTTC.